The rows below give T cell receptor beta chains drawn from one sample of a study of blood T cell repertoires in COVID-19. Method: immunoSEQ multiplex PCR; TCRdb's copy keeps in-frame clones and lacks some. The table shows about 280,000 clones, with approximately 86% occurring only once. Sequencing was carried out using peripheral blood. These receptors all stem from a man in his forties with active or convalescent COVID-19. The CDR3 runs from the conserved cysteine through the conserved F or W. The order of the fields is V gene, clone size, J gene, D gene, CDR3 DNA, CDR3 protein. The D gene is left open where the match is weak. Clone size, where shown, is once, few, many, or a class for clones that have expanded.

V gene: TRBV30; clone size: .; J gene: TRBJ2-6; D gene: .; CDR3 DNA: TGTGCCTGGAGTGTACTCAACGTCCTGACTTTC; CDR3 protein: CAWSVLNVLTF
V gene: TRBV7-9; clone size: .; J gene: TRBJ1-4; D gene: .; CDR3 DNA: TGTGCCAGCAGCCCAGGGACATTAGGGAGTCGGGCTAATGAAAAACTGTTTTTT; CDR3 protein: CASSPGTLGSRANEKLFF
V gene: TRBV19; clone size: .; J gene: TRBJ2-4; D gene: TRBD1; CDR3 DNA: TGTGCCAGTAGTACCCGGGACAGGGTTCCCATTCAGTACTTC; CDR3 protein: CASSTRDRVPIQYF
V gene: TRBV23-1; clone size: .; J gene: TRBJ2-7; D gene: TRBD1; CDR3 DNA: TGCGCCAGCAGTACTACAGGGGTCCTCTACGAGCAGTACTTC; CDR3 protein: CASSTTGVLYEQYF
V gene: TRBV5-4; clone size: .; J gene: TRBJ2-1; D gene: .; CDR3 DNA: TGTGCCAGCAGCAGGGTAGGTGGGAGCTCCTACAATGAGCAGTTCTTC; CDR3 protein: CASSRVGGSSYNEQFF
V gene: TRBV10-3; clone size: .; J gene: TRBJ2-7; D gene: TRBD2; CDR3 DNA: TGTGCCATCAGTGAGCCCGCGGGACTAGCTATCCACGAGCAGTACTTC; CDR3 protein: CAISEPAGLAIHEQYF
V gene: TRBV4-1; clone size: once; J gene: TRBJ1-6; D gene: .; CDR3 DNA: TGCGCCAGCAGCCAAGCGGGGGATGCCCCCTCTAATAATTCACCCCTCCACTTT; CDR3 protein: CASSQAGDAPSNNSPLHF
V gene: TRBV11-2; clone size: .; J gene: TRBJ2-7; D gene: .; CDR3 DNA: TGTGCCAGCAGCTTAGACAGGGGAGGGACCTACGAGCAGTACTTC; CDR3 protein: CASSLDRGGTYEQYF
V gene: TRBV11-2; clone size: .; J gene: TRBJ2-1; D gene: .; CDR3 DNA: TGTGCCAGCAGCTTAGCCCTATTGGACAGCTCCTACAATGAGCAGTTCTTC; CDR3 protein: CASSLALLDSSYNEQFF
V gene: TRBV10-2; clone size: .; J gene: TRBJ2-1; D gene: .; CDR3 DNA: TGCGCCAGCAATCCGAGGCGGGAATACAATGAGCAGTTCTTC; CDR3 protein: CASNPRREYNEQFF
V gene: TRBV10-1; clone size: .; J gene: TRBJ2-7; D gene: TRBD2; CDR3 DNA: TGCGCCAGCAGAGCAGGCGGGAGTTACGAGCAGTACTTC; CDR3 protein: CASRAGGSYEQYF
V gene: TRBV6-5; clone size: .; J gene: TRBJ2-4; D gene: .; CDR3 DNA: TGTGCCAGCAGTTCCCCTCGAGAGGACATTCAGTACTTC; CDR3 protein: CASSSPREDIQYF
V gene: TRBV28; clone size: few; J gene: TRBJ2-1; D gene: TRBD2; CDR3 DNA: TGTGCCAGCAGGCGGGAGGATCCATACAATGAGCAGTTCTTC; CDR3 protein: CASRREDPYNEQFF
V gene: TRBV30; clone size: .; J gene: TRBJ1-6; D gene: TRBD1; CDR3 DNA: TGTGCCTGGACCCGGGCGGGACAGGGTTTTTATTCACCCCTCCACTTT; CDR3 protein: CAWTRAGQGFYSPLHF
V gene: TRBV5-4; clone size: .; J gene: TRBJ1-2; D gene: .; CDR3 DNA: TGTGCCAGCAGCTTGGAGTCGTGGCTTAACTATGGCTACACCTTC; CDR3 protein: CASSLESWLNYGYTF
V gene: TRBV5-6; clone size: .; J gene: TRBJ2-1; D gene: .; CDR3 DNA: TGTGCCAGCAGGGTGGAGAATGAGCAGTTCTTC; CDR3 protein: CASRVENEQFF
V gene: TRBV7-9; clone size: .; J gene: TRBJ2-1; D gene: TRBD2; CDR3 DNA: TGTGCCAGCAGCTTAAGCCCAGCGGGAGAATCGCATGAGCAGTTCTTC; CDR3 protein: CASSLSPAGESHEQFF
V gene: TRBV3-1/TRBV3-2; clone size: .; J gene: TRBJ1-3; D gene: .; CDR3 DNA: TGTGCCAGCAGCCAAGGGACATTTGGAAACACCATATATTTT; CDR3 protein: CASSQGTFGNTIYF
V gene: TRBV11-2; clone size: .; J gene: TRBJ2-3; D gene: .; CDR3 DNA: TGTGCCAGCTGGGGGGGGACAAACACAGATACGCAGTATTTT; CDR3 protein: CASWGGTNTDTQYF
V gene: TRBV4-1; clone size: .; J gene: TRBJ1-2; D gene: .; CDR3 DNA: TGCGCCAGCAGCCAGGCTTATGGCTACACCTTC; CDR3 protein: CASSQAYGYTF